This TCR beta chain was sequenced in a study of T cell changes during pregnancy in multiple sclerosis. The assay was immunoSEQ multiplex PCR, and TCRdb's table has in-frame clones only and misses some. The sample carries about 110,000 clones, less than 95% recorded once. This CDR3 contains 14 residues. J gave up 4 bases and V 6 bases, and 6 bases lay outside the gene matches. Germline V gene lookup returns CDR1 MNHNY and CDR2 SVGAGI (reference sequence). The chain employs TRBV6-6 and TRBJ2-3, with 8 bases lining up with TRBD1. The clonotype originates from a female donor with multiple sclerosis, enrolled in a pregnancy study. The sequencing used peripheral blood, collected after pregnancy. The CDR3 reads CASSAETGADTQYF. In DNA, the CDR3 is TGTGCCAGCAGCGCCGAGACAGGGGCAGATACGCAGTATTTT.